Listed below are T cell receptor beta chains from one sample, sequenced in a study of shared clonotypes between healthy human individuals. The table came from immunoSEQ multiplex PCR; TCRdb's copy has only in-frame clones and leaves some out. The sample gives 2,100,000 or so clones, nearly 97% of which show up once; roughly 0.13% is in the top ten. The sample taken for sequencing was naive CD4+ T cells sorted from blood. These receptors originate from a young man in good health. Each CDR3 is given with its conserved first and last residue. The order of the fields is clone size, J gene, D gene, V gene, CDR3 protein, CDR3 DNA. A D gene is named only where the DNA matches it firmly. Clone size is given for some rows only: seen once, a few or many times, or a class if the clone is expanded.

NA TRBJ2-7 TRBD1 TRBV18 CASSPTGQRSYEQYF TGTGCCAGCTCCCCAACGGGACAGAGGTCCTACGAGCAGTACTTC
NA TRBJ1-5 TRBD1 TRBV6-1 CASSQWDRDQPQHF TGTGCCAGCAGCCAATGGGACAGAGATCAGCCCCAGCATTTT
NA TRBJ2-7 TRBD1 TRBV10-2 CASSDLDRDNHEQYF TGCGCCAGCAGTGACTTAGACAGGGACAACCACGAGCAGTACTTC
NA TRBJ2-7 NA TRBV25-1 CASSEPGGGSYEQYF TGTGCCAGCAGTGAACCAGGGGGGGGCTCCTACGAGCAGTACTTC
NA TRBJ2-1 TRBD2 TRBV11-2 CASSRRGGYAPEQFF TGTGCCAGCAGCAGACGGGGGGGCTATGCTCCTGAGCAGTTCTTC
few TRBJ2-7 TRBD1 TRBV19 CASSEQGASGEQYF TGTGCCAGTAGTGAACAGGGGGCTTCGGGCGAGCAGTACTTC
NA TRBJ1-5 TRBD1 TRBV18 CASSPPGTASNQPQHF TGTGCCAGCTCACCCCCCGGGACAGCGAGCAATCAGCCCCAGCATTTT
NA TRBJ1-2 NA TRBV9 CASSATVQAYGYTF TGTGCCAGCAGCGCCACCGTGCAGGCCTATGGCTACACCTTC
NA TRBJ1-3 NA TRBV6-1 CASSEDARGNTIYF TGTGCCAGCAGTGAGGACGCCCGGGGAAACACCATATATTTT
NA TRBJ2-7 TRBD1 TRBV18 CASSLARTGSHEQYF TGTGCCAGCTCACTCGCTAGGACAGGGTCGCACGAGCAGTACTTC
once TRBJ2-1 NA TRBV7-2 CASSFWTEVYNEQFF TGTGCCAGCAGCTTTTGGACAGAGGTCTACAATGAGCAGTTCTTC
NA TRBJ2-2 NA TRBV18 CASARSVGELFF TGTGCCAGCGCTCGAAGTGTGGGGGAGCTGTTTTTT
NA TRBJ1-1 NA TRBV5-5 CASSPPAGIGTEAFF TGTGCCAGCAGCCCACCCGCGGGAATAGGCACTGAAGCTTTCTTT
NA TRBJ2-2 NA TRBV30 CAWTAEPTLNTGELFF TGTGCCTGGACTGCGGAACCAACCTTGAACACCGGGGAGCTGTTTTTT
NA TRBJ2-5 NA TRBV9 CASSRSSDQETQYF TGTGCCAGCAGCCGGTCGAGCGACCAAGAGACCCAGTACTTC
NA TRBJ2-1 NA TRBV6-1 CASNPSGSSYNEQFF TGTGCCAGCAATCCGAGCGGAAGCTCCTACAATGAGCAGTTCTTC
NA TRBJ2-7 TRBD2 TRBV6-1 CASSEWTGGSSYEQYF TGTGCCAGCAGTGAATGGACGGGGGGGTCCTCCTACGAGCAGTACTTC
NA TRBJ1-4 NA TRBV6-5 CASSYTGNIIGEKLFF TGTGCCAGCAGTTACACAGGGAATATAATCGGTGAAAAACTGTTTTTT
NA TRBJ2-7 TRBD1 TRBV7-9 CASSPRDSSYEQYF TGTGCCAGCAGCCCCCGGGACAGCTCCTACGAGCAGTACTTC
NA TRBJ2-1 NA TRBV9 CASSVQGEGWNEQFF TGTGCCAGCAGCGTCCAGGGAGAGGGGTGGAATGAGCAGTTCTTC
once TRBJ2-1 NA TRBV5-1 CASSLYMAGNEQFF TGCGCCAGCAGCTTGTATATGGCGGGAAATGAGCAGTTCTTC
NA TRBJ2-2 TRBD2 TRBV9 CASSVSSGVTGGELFF TGTGCCAGCAGCGTTTCTAGCGGGGTAACGGGCGGGGAGCTGTTTTTT
NA TRBJ1-2 TRBD1 TRBV27 CARGTGSFYGYTF TGTGCCAGAGGGACAGGATCTTTCTATGGCTACACCTTC
NA TRBJ1-5 NA TRBV6-5 CASSYSRGGNQPQHF TGTGCCAGCAGTTACTCGAGGGGGGGCAATCAGCCCCAGCATTTT
NA TRBJ1-6 NA TRBV27 CASSLEGDYNSPLHF TGTGCCAGCAGTTTAGAGGGAGACTATAATTCACCCCTCCACTTT
NA TRBJ2-7 NA TRBV5-1 CASTEPPGTLPQYF TGCGCCAGCACCGAACCGCCCGGGACCCTCCCGCAGTACTTC
NA TRBJ2-5 NA TRBV10-3 CAISEGREETQYF TGTGCCATCAGTGAGGGCAGGGAAGAGACCCAGTACTTC
NA TRBJ2-7 NA TRBV28 CASRPPGDEQYF TGTGCCAGCAGGCCACCGGGGGACGAGCAGTACTTC
NA TRBJ2-2 TRBD1 TRBV5-1 CASSPGTGGSTGELFF TGCGCCAGCAGCCCCGGGACAGGGGGGAGTACCGGGGAGCTGTTTTTT
NA TRBJ2-1 TRBD1 TRBV7-9 CASRDRVMYNEQFF TGTGCCAGTCGGGACAGGGTAATGTACAATGAGCAGTTCTTC
NA TRBJ2-1 NA TRBV5-4 CASSLGSGASSYNEQFF TGTGCCAGCAGCTTGGGGTCAGGGGCAAGCTCCTACAATGAGCAGTTCTTC
NA TRBJ2-7 TRBD2 TRBV7-2 CASSSSSGSFYEQYF TGTGCCAGCAGCTCTAGTAGCGGGAGTTTCTACGAGCAGTACTTC
NA TRBJ1-2 NA TRBV6-5 CASSYSIQASYGYTF TGTGCCAGCAGTTACTCGATACAGGCGAGCTATGGCTACACCTTC
NA TRBJ1-3 NA TRBV7-8 CASSPKSFGGDWSGNTIYF TGTGCCAGCAGCCCCAAATCGTTCGGGGGGGATTGGAGTGGAAACACCATATATTTT
NA TRBJ2-5 NA TRBV6-6 CASSYVLRGETQYF TGTGCCAGCAGTTACGTTTTGAGGGGAGAGACCCAGTACTTC
NA TRBJ2-7 TRBD1 TRBV5-1 CASSVTGGPYEQYF TGCGCCAGCAGCGTGACAGGGGGACCCTACGAGCAGTACTTC
NA TRBJ1-1 NA TRBV6-1 CASRGSRQGAEAFF TGTGCCAGCAGAGGGTCTCGTCAGGGCGCTGAAGCTTTCTTT
NA TRBJ2-7 NA TRBV14 CASSQAGLGQYF TGTGCCAGCAGCCAAGCAGGGTTGGGGCAGTACTTC
NA TRBJ1-4 NA TRBV19 CASSIGSGGGNEKLFF TGTGCCAGTAGTATCGGGTCGGGCGGTGGAAATGAAAAACTGTTTTTT
NA TRBJ1-1 NA TRBV19 CASSIAPTKNTEAFF TGTGCCAGTAGTATAGCTCCGACAAAGAACACTGAAGCTTTCTTT
NA TRBJ2-3 NA TRBV2 CASSENRGTDTQYF TGTGCCAGCAGCGAGAACCGGGGCACAGATACGCAGTATTTT
NA TRBJ2-3 NA TRBV9 CASSVRGDRGGTDTQYF TGTGCCAGCAGCGTCCGCGGGGACAGAGGGGGCACAGATACGCAGTATTTT
NA TRBJ1-3 NA TRBV10-3 CAISEQGDSGNTIYF TGTGCCATCAGCGAGCAGGGTGACTCTGGAAACACCATATATTTT
NA TRBJ1-1 NA TRBV30 CAWSATGPIEAFF TGTGCCTGGAGTGCCACCGGCCCGATAGAAGCTTTCTTT
NA TRBJ2-5 NA TRBV5-1 CASREVTGKGETQYF TGCGCCAGCAGGGAAGTAACAGGGAAGGGCGAGACCCAGTACTTC
once TRBJ1-2 TRBD1 TRBV6-6 CASSRQGDYGYTF TGTGCCAGCAGTAGACAGGGGGACTATGGCTACACCTTC
NA TRBJ2-7 TRBD1 TRBV29-1 CSVGDRGPPYEQYF TGCAGCGTTGGAGACAGGGGGCCGCCTTACGAGCAGTACTTC
NA TRBJ2-7 TRBD1 TRBV27 CASSLRTGWAYEQYF TGTGCCAGCAGTCTGAGGACAGGGTGGGCCTACGAGCAGTACTTC
NA TRBJ2-7 NA TRBV7-8 CASSLGDYEQYF TGTGCCAGCAGCTTGGGGGACTACGAGCAGTACTTC
NA TRBJ2-1 NA TRBV9 CASSVDSAVNEQFF TGTGCCAGCAGCGTAGATTCAGCGGTCAATGAGCAGTTCTTC
NA TRBJ2-5 NA TRBV5-4 CASSLAGQGYRETQYF TGTGCCAGCAGCTTGGCAGGTCAGGGGTACCGAGAGACCCAGTACTTC
NA TRBJ1-2 NA TRBV6-5 CASSRGGRGYYGYTF TGTGCCAGCAGTAGAGGGGGGCGCGGGTACTATGGCTACACCTTC
NA TRBJ2-7 TRBD1 TRBV18 CASSLQGARNEQYF TGTGCCAGCTCACTACAGGGGGCGAGAAACGAGCAGTACTTC
NA TRBJ2-7 TRBD1 TRBV7-2 CASSLDRGTYEQYF TGTGCCAGCAGCTTGGACAGGGGGACCTACGAGCAGTACTTC
NA TRBJ1-4 NA TRBV30 CAWRPPGSKEEKLFF TGTGCCTGGAGGCCCCCGGGCTCCAAGGAGGAAAAACTGTTTTTT